The entry that follows covers one T cell receptor (beta chain) sequence. Germline V gene sequence: CDR1 SGHTA, CDR2 FQGNSA. Trimming at V came to 0 bases and at J to 7 bases, leaving 6 bases not matched to a gene. There are 15 residues in the CDR3. This specimen belongs to a study of T-cell reconstitution after alpha-beta-depleted transplantation in children. Preparation of the TCRbeta library used unique molecular identifiers. In TCRdb, the PCR reads were re-called with MiXCR into one record per CDR3 protein. The repertoire holds approximately 490,000 distinct CDR3 sequences, approximately 13% seen once, with more than 5.5% in the top ten.

The receptor's source is a human donor who donated a stem cell graft to a child with combined immunodeficiency. Sequenced material: PBMCs from the stem cell graft donor, taken from the stem cell graft. V and J are TRBV7-2 and TRBJ1-3; 7 bases agree with TRBD1. CDR3 protein: CASSLAGRGFNTIYF. CDR3 nucleotides: TGTGCCAGCAGCTTAGCGGGCAGGGGGTTTAACACCATATATTTT.